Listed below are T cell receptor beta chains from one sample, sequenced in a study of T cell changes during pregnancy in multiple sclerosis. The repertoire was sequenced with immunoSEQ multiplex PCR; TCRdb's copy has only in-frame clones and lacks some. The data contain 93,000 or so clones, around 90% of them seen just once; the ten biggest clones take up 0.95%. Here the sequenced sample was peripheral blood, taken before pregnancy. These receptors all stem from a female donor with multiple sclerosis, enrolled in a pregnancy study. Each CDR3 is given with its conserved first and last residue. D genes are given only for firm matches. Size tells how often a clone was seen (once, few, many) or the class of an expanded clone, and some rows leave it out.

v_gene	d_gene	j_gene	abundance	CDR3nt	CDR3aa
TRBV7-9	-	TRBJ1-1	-	TGTGCCAGCAGCTTAATGGGAGGCACTGAAGCTTTCTTT	CASSLMGGTEAFF
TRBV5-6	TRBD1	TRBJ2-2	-	TGTGCCAGCAGCTTGTTGGGACAGGGGACCAACACCGGGGAGCTGTTTTTT	CASSLLGQGTNTGELFF
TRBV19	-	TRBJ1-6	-	TGTGCCAGTAGTATAGGAGGCTCACCCCTCCACTTT	CASSIGGSPLHF
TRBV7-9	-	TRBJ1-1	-	TGTGCCAGCGAGGACATGAACACTGAAGCTTTCTTT	CASEDMNTEAFF
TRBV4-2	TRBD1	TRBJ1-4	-	TGTGCCAGCAGCCTCGTACAGGGGACTAATGAAAAACTGTTTTTT	CASSLVQGTNEKLFF
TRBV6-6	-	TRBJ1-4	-	TGTGCCAGCAGTTCGATCTCGCCTCAGGGCAATGAAAAACTGTTTTTT	CASSSISPQGNEKLFF
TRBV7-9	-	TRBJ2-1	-	TGTGCCAGCAGCTTCCCCGGGACTCACCACAATGAGCAGTTCTTC	CASSFPGTHHNEQFF
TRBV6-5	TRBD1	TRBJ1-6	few	TGTGCCAGCATCCCGACAGGGGGGTATAATTCACCCCTCCACTTT	CASIPTGGYNSPLHF
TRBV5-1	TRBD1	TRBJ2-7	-	TGCGCCAGCAGCGCATGGACAGGAGGCGAGCAGTACTTC	CASSAWTGGEQYF
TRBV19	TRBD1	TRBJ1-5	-	TGTGCCAGTAGTCCCAACAGGGGTGGGAATCAGCCCCAGCATTTT	CASSPNRGGNQPQHF
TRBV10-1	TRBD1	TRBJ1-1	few	TGCGCCAGCATCCCGGGACAGGGCTCTACTAGCTTTGAAGCTTTCTTT	CASIPGQGSTSFEAFF
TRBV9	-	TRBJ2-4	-	TGTGCCAGCAACCCCCCCGGTAGGGGAAGCATTCAGTACTTC	CASNPPGRGSIQYF
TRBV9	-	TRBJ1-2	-	TGTGCCAACAGCGGGAGACAGTATGGCTACACCTTC	CANSGRQYGYTF
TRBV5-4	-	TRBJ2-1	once	TGTGCCAGCAGCTTGACGACAGCCTCCTACAATGAGCAGTTCTTC	CASSLTTASYNEQFF
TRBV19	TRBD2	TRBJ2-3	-	TGTGCCAGTAGTCCTAGCGGAAGCACAGATACGCAGTATTTT	CASSPSGSTDTQYF
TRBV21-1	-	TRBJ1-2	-	TGTGCCAGCAGCAAAGACCCTACGAGGGAGGTGGGTACTTGCTATGGCTACACCTTC	CASSKDPTREVGTCYGYTF
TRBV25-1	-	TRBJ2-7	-	TGTGCCAGCAGTGACCTTCTCTACGAGCAGTACTTC	CASSDLLYEQYF
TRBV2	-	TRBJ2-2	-	TGTGCCAGCAGTGCGTCCAGACTCCACACCGGGGAGCTGTTTTTT	CASSASRLHTGELFF
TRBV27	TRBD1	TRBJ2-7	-	TGTGCCAGCAGTCGACAGGGTTTCGGTAGAGGCGAGCAGTACTTC	CASSRQGFGRGEQYF
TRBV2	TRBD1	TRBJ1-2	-	TGTGCCAGCCTCGGACAGGACTATGGCTACACCTTC	CASLGQDYGYTF
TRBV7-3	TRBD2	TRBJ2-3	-	TGTGCCAGCAGCCTAATGGGGAGGACTAGCGGTGTTCGAGACACAGATACGCAGTATTTT	CASSLMGRTSGVRDTDTQYF
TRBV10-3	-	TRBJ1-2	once	TGTGCCATCAGTGAGACAGTTAACTATGGCTACACCTTC	CAISETVNYGYTF
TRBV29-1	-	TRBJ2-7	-	TGCAGCGTTGGGGGCAGCTACGAGCAGTACTTC	CSVGGSYEQYF
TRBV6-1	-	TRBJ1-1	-	TGTGCCAGCAGTGCGAGGAACACTGAAGCTTTCTTT	CASSARNTEAFF
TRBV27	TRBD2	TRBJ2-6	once	TGTGCCAGCAAAGGACTAGCGTCTGGGGCCAACGTCCTGACTTTC	CASKGLASGANVLTF
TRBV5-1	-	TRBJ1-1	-	TGCGCCAGCGCGGGGCAGAACACTGAAGCTTTCTTT	CASAGQNTEAFF
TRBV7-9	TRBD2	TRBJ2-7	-	TGTGCCAGCAGCCGGACTAGCGGTTCCTACGAGCAGTACTTC	CASSRTSGSYEQYF
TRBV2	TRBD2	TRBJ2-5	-	TGTGCCAGCTGGCCTGAACTCCCGGGACTAGCGGGAGTAGAGACCCAGTACTTC	CASWPELPGLAGVETQYF
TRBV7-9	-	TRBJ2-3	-	TGTGCCAGCAGCTTAGGGCAGGGGCCCACAGATACGCAGTATTTT	CASSLGQGPTDTQYF
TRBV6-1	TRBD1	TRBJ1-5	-	TGTGCCAGCAGGGCGGACAGGGGGCAGGGACAGCCCCAGCATTTT	CASRADRGQGQPQHF
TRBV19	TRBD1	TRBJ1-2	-	TGTGCCAGTAGTAGGGCCGGGACAGGGGGCGGCTATGGCTACACCTTC	CASSRAGTGGGYGYTF
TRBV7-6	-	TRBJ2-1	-	TGTGCCAGCAGCGACGATAATAGCTGGAAAGCATTTAGTGAGCAGTTCTTC	CASSDDNSWKAFSEQFF
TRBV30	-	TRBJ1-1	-	TGTGCCGGAGAAACCGAAGCTTTCTTT	CAGETEAFF
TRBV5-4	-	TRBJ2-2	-	TGTGCCAGCAGTTCGGGGGAGGGGGGCGCGAGGACCGGGGAGCTGTTTTTT	CASSSGEGGARTGELFF
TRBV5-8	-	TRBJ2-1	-	TGTGCCAGCAGCTCAAGCGGTTACTCCTACAATGAGCAGTTCTTC	CASSSSGYSYNEQFF
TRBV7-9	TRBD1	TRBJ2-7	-	TGTGCCGGAGCCACGGGACAGTCCTACGAGCAGTACTTC	CAGATGQSYEQYF
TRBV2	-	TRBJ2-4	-	TGTGCCAGCAGTGAAGCGCTTGCAGGAACTAGGCACATTCAGTACTTC	CASSEALAGTRHIQYF
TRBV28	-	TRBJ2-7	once	TGTGCCACGAGAAATTCCTACGAGCAGTACTTC	CATRNSYEQYF
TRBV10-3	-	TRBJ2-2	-	TGTGCCATCAGTGACCCCAACGGGGCCGGGGAGCTGTTTTTT	CAISDPNGAGELFF
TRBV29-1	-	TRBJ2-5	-	TGCAGCGTAAACAGGGAACAAGAGACCCAGTACTTC	CSVNREQETQYF
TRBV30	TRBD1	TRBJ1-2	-	TGTGCCTGGAGTCCAGGGGGTGGGGGTTATGGCTACACCTTC	CAWSPGGGGYGYTF
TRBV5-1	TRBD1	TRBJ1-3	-	TGCGCCAGCAGCTTGACAGGGGAGTTTTCTGGAAACACCATATATTTT	CASSLTGEFSGNTIYF
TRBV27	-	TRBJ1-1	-	TGTGCCAGCAGTTCTGGACTGCTGAACACTGAAGCTTTCTTT	CASSSGLLNTEAFF
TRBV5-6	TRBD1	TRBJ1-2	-	TGTGCCAGCAGCTTGAGGGACAGCGCTCTAGGCTACACCTTC	CASSLRDSALGYTF
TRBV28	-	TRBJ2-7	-	TGTGCCAGCACTGGCCCAGCGGCCTACGAGCAGTACTTC	CASTGPAAYEQYF
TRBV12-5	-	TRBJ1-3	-	TGTGCTAGTGGCTCTACCCGTCCCTCTGGAAACACCATATATTTT	CASGSTRPSGNTIYF
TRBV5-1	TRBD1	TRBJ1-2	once	TGCGCCAGCAGCTTGGGGGACAGAAACTATGGCTACACCTTC	CASSLGDRNYGYTF
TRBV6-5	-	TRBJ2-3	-	TGTGCCAGCAGTTACTCGTTCGATGAGGGCACAGATACGCAGTATTTT	CASSYSFDEGTDTQYF
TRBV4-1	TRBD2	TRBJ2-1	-	TGCGCCAGCAGCCAAGAGGGGGGGCCAACTAGCGGGAGTGCAGTACAGTTCTTC	CASSQEGGPTSGSAVQFF
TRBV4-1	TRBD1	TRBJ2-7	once	TGCGCCAGCAGCCTACGACAGGGAAATCAGTACGAGCAGTACTTC	CASSLRQGNQYEQYF
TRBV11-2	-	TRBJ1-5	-	TGTGCCAGCAGCCAAAACTTCAATCAGCCCCAGCATTTT	CASSQNFNQPQHF
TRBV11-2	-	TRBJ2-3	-	TGTGCCAGCAGCCCCCGGCGGGGCAAACTTGATACGCAGTATTTT	CASSPRRGKLDTQYF
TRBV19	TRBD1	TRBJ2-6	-	TGTGCGACCAGGGGGACGGGTTTCTCTGGGGCCAACGTCCTGACTTTC	CATRGTGFSGANVLTF
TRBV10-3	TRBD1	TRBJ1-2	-	TGTGCCATCAGTGGGGACAGGAGGAGCGGCTACACCTTC	CAISGDRRSGYTF
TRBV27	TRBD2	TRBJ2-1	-	TGTGCCAGCAGCAATAGCGGGGGGGCCTTCAATGAGCAGTTCTTC	CASSNSGGAFNEQFF